Listed here are 25 T cell receptor beta chains from one sample, sequenced in a study of cytomegalovirus exposure and HLA in healthy donors. PCR involved 60 Vbeta and 13 Jbeta primers. This table comes from immunoSEQ multiplex PCR, and its TCRdb copy is limited to in-frame clones, with some not included. The data contain fewer than 200,000 clones, 78% of them singletons. Sequencing was done on a sample of PBMCs. The source of these receptors is a woman in her thirties in good health and CMV-seropositive.

The chain uses TRBV30 and TRBJ2-2, with a weak D call TRBD2 (5 bases). This CDR3 is 14 amino acids long. Germline-derived CDR1 and CDR2 are GTSNPN and SVGIG (reference sequence). Between the trimmed V and J ends, which lost 0 bases and 2 bases, there was a span of 7 bases. CDR3 in DNA: TGTGCCTGGAGTGTACTAGTCAACACCGGGGAGCTGTTTTTT. It yields the protein CAWSVLVNTGELFF. The variable domain in full, completed from reference TRBV30 and TRBJ2-2, reads SQTIHQWPATLVQPVGSPLSLECTVEGTSNPNLYWYRQAAGRGLQLLFYSVGIGQISSEVPQNLSASRPQDRQFILSSKKLLLSDSGFYLCAWSVLVNTGELFFGEGSRLTVL.

About this clone itself: Additional DNA sequences in this sample encode the identical CDR3. V gene TRBV29-1 combines with J gene TRBJ2-6; the D gene is possibly TRBD2 (6 bases). Germline loops: CDR1 SQVTM, CDR2 ANQGSEA. The CDR3 extends over 14 amino acids. Between the trimmed V and J ends, which lost 6 bases and 1 base, there was a span of 10 bases. CDR3 DNA sequence: TGCAGCGTGGGGGGTAGATCTGGGGCCAACGTCCTGACTTTC. It yields the protein CSVGGRSGANVLTF.

The chain couples TRBV19 to TRBJ2-1; TRBD1 agrees at 11 bases. This CDR3 spans 17 amino acids. V was clipped by 0 bases and J by 4 bases; unmatched bases: 5. CDR1 is LNHDA and CDR2 is SQIVND in the germline V gene (reference sequence). The CDR3 spells CASSIDHRDRGYNEQFF. The CDR3, as DNA: TGTGCCAGTAGTATAGATCACAGGGACAGGGGGTACAATGAGCAGTTCTTC.

The rearrangement joins TRBV11-3 to TRBJ2-5; 8 nucleotides agree with TRBD2. This CDR3 has 15 amino acids. The ends lost 1 base at V and 3 bases at J; junction bases unmatched: 4. Germline V CDR1 and CDR2: SGHNT, YENEEA. CDR3 bases: TGTGCCAGCAGCTTAGGGGAGCGGGGGAAAGAGACCCAGTACTTC. Its translation: CASSLGERGKETQYF.

This clone was detected a few times. The chain combines TRBV15 with TRBJ2-7; tentative D call: TRBD2 (7 bases). The CDR3 is 16 residues long. Germline CDR1 reads LNHNV; CDR2 reads YYDKDF (reference sequence). V was clipped by 0 bases and J by 4 bases, with 16 bases between them. CDR3: CATSREMSEGGYEQYF. The DNA of the CDR3 is TGTGCCACCAGCAGAGAAATGTCGGAGGGGGGGTACGAGCAGTACTTC.

The CDR3 DNA follows: TGTGCCAGCAGCTTGGGGAGACAGAACCAAGAGACCCAGTACTTC. It translates to CASSLGRQNQETQYF. The gene calls are TRBV5-4 and TRBJ2-5; TRBD1 is a possible D gene (5 bases). The CDR3 is 15 amino acids. Germline V CDR1 and CDR2: SGHNT, YYREEE (reference sequence). Trimming removed 0 bases at V and 0 bases at J, with 9 bases between.

The table lists this clone with a few counts. The rearrangement links TRBV10-1 to TRBJ1-6; 7 bases align to TRBD1. The CDR3 has 14 amino acids. The germline CDR1 and CDR2 sequences are WNHNN and SYGVQD (reference sequence). With 2 bases clipped from V and 11 bases from J, the junction kept 6 bases outside the gene matches. Here the CDR3 reads CASSEDRDSPPLHF. CDR3 coding DNA: TGCGCCAGCAGTGAGGACAGGGACTCGCCACCCCTCCACTTT.

The chain recombines TRBV5-1 with TRBJ2-1; 9 nucleotides align to TRBD1. J was trimmed by 8 bases and V by 2 bases; bases with no gene match: 5. The length of the CDR3 is 14 residues. Per germline, CDR1 SGHRS and CDR2 YFSETQ. Written as DNA, the CDR3 is TGCGCCAGCAGCTTTACAGGGGGCGACGATGAGCAGTTCTTC. It yields the protein CASSFTGGDDEQFF. The variable domain in full, with the rest retrieved from reference TRBV5-1 and TRBJ2-1, is KAGVTQTPRYLIKTRGQQVTLSCSPISGHRSVSWYQQTPGQGLQFLFEYFSETQRNKGNFPGRFSGRQFSNSRSEMNVSTLELGDSALYLCASSFTGGDDEQFFGPGTRLTVL.

V is TRBV15 and J is TRBJ2-2, with TRBD2 as a possible D gene (5 bases). The CDR3 consists of 15 residues. Germline values: CDR1 LNHNV, CDR2 YYDKDF (reference sequence). V lost 3 bases and J lost 1, with 9 bases in between. The CDR3 DNA reads TGTGCCACCAGCAGTGATGGGAGGAACACCGGGGAGCTGTTTTTT. Translated: CATSSDGRNTGELFF.

This clone appeared a few times. This rearrangement joins TRBV5-4 to TRBJ2-3; 7 bases map to TRBD1. This CDR3 has 14 residues. Germline loops: CDR1 SGHNT, CDR2 YYREEE (reference sequence). V shed 4 bases and J 6 bases; nucleotides not matched to a gene: 8. CDR3 sequence (DNA): TGTGCCAGCAGCCCGGGACCGGACAGGGATACGCAGTATTTT. Translation gives CASSPGPDRDTQYF. The variable domain in full, completed from reference TRBV5-4 and TRBJ2-3, reads ETGVTQSPTHLIKTRGQQVTLRCSSQSGHNTVSWYQQALGQGPQFIFQYYREEENGRGNFPPRFSGLQFPNYSSELNVNALELDDSALYLCASSPGPDRDTQYFGPGTRLTVL.

This clone was counted only a few times. The CDR3 loop is CASSIDLGGEQYF. CDR3 bases: TGTGCCAGTAGTATAGATCTAGGCGGCGAGCAGTACTTC. The V gene is TRBV19, the J gene TRBJ2-7; D is unresolved. Germline lookup yields CDR1 LNHDA and CDR2 SQIVND (reference sequence). V was pared by 0 bases and J by 6 bases, with 9 bases between. There are 13 residues in the CDR3.

V usage is TRBV13 and J usage is TRBJ2-1; the match to TRBD1 covers 7 bases. V trimming: 3 bases; J trimming: 5 bases; junction bases outside the gene matches: 4. Looked up from germline, CDR1 is PRHDT and CDR2 is FYEKMQ (reference sequence). The CDR3 consists of 14 residues. The CDR3 protein is CASSFGTENNEQFF. The CDR3 DNA follows: TGTGCCAGCAGCTTCGGGACAGAGAACAATGAGCAGTTCTTC.

This chain joins TRBV6-1 and TRBJ2-1; D call uncertain. The V gene lost 6 bases and the J gene lost 6 bases, with 6 bases spanning the gap. This CDR3 has 11 residues. CDR1 and CDR2 from the germline V gene are MNHNS and SASEGT. This CDR3 reads CASSSLNEQFF. The CDR3 DNA is TGTGCCAGCAGCTCTCTCAATGAGCAGTTCTTC.

The table lists this clone with a few counts. The chain employs TRBV7-3 and TRBJ1-1; 8 positions agree with TRBD1. Trimming at V came to 5 bases and at J to 1 base, leaving 3 bases not matched to a gene. There are 14 residues in the CDR3. CDR1 SGHTA and CDR2 FQGTGA come from the germline V gene. The chain's CDR3 is CASSAQGENTEAFF. DNA for the CDR3: TGTGCCAGCAGCGCACAGGGGGAGAACACTGAAGCTTTCTTT.

This clone has only one observation. This chain uses TRBV5-1 with TRBJ2-2; 8 positions match TRBD1. With 4 bases clipped from V and 7 bases from J, the junction kept 6 bases outside the gene matches. The CDR3 spans 14 residues. Per germline, CDR1 SGHRS and CDR2 YFSETQ. In DNA, the CDR3 is TGCGCCAGCAGCACGGACAGGGCCCACGGGGAGCTGTTTTTT. This translates into CASSTDRAHGELFF. The full variable domain, completed using reference TRBV5-1 and TRBJ2-2, is KAGVTQTPRYLIKTRGQQVTLSCSPISGHRSVSWYQQTPGQGLQFLFEYFSETQRNKGNFPGRFSGRQFSNSRSEMNVSTLELGDSALYLCASSTDRAHGELFFGEGSRLTVL.

Notes on this clone: Different DNA sequences within this sample yield the same CDR3. The CDR3 spells CASSPTGETQYF. In DNA, the CDR3 is TGTGCCAGCTCCCCCACAGGGGAGACCCAGTACTTC. The rearrangement uses TRBV18 and TRBJ2-5, with D perhaps matching TRBD1 (6 bases). The CDR3 loop spans 12 amino acids. The ends were cut back, 6 bases at V and 5 bases at J, with 10 bases in the middle. Germline CDR1 is KGHSH and CDR2 is LQKENI.

For the CDR3, the DNA is TGTGCCAGCAGTTTTGACGGCGGCAGGGGGTACGAGCAGTACTTC. This gives the protein CASSFDGGRGYEQYF. The chain joins TRBV28 to TRBJ2-7; 7 bases match TRBD1. V lost 3 bases, J lost 4 bases, and 9 bases stayed unmatched. Germline V lookup: CDR1 MDHEN, CDR2 SYDVKM. This CDR3 region has 15 residues.

This clone has more than one count but fewer than ten. The gene calls are TRBV7-2 and TRBJ2-5; 10 bases align to TRBD2. Germline V gives CDR1 SGHTA, CDR2 FQGNSA. Unmatched junction bases numbered 13, after V lost 3 bases and J lost 0 bases. There are 19 residues in the CDR3. In nucleotides, the CDR3 is TGTGCCAGCAGCTTTCCTTCTAGCGGGAGTTTAGGGGACCAAGAGACCCAGTACTTC. It codes for CASSFPSSGSLGDQETQYF.

This clone was recorded only once. The chain joins TRBV5-1 to TRBJ2-5, with TRBD1 matching 7 bases. V dropped 0 bases and J dropped 3; count of bases not matched to a gene: 5. The length of the CDR3 is 15 residues. The germline CDR1 and CDR2 sequences are SGHRS and YFSETQ. The CDR3 is CASSLAGTAEETQYF. As DNA, the CDR3 is TGCGCCAGCAGCTTGGCCGGGACAGCAGAAGAGACCCAGTACTTC.

This chain connects TRBV6-1 to TRBJ1-5; no clear D. Trimming left V 2 bases short and J 9 bases short, with 11 bases between. The CDR3 is 13 residues long. Germline V gene sequence: CDR1 MNHNS, CDR2 SASEGT. The CDR3 spells CASSERGHGPQHF. CDR3 sequence (DNA): TGTGCCAGCAGTGAAAGAGGGCACGGGCCCCAGCATTTT.

This sequence joins TRBV2 and TRBJ1-2; 8 bases map to TRBD1. V lost 8 bases and J lost 6; bases outside the gene matches: 2. In germline, CDR1 is SNHLY, CDR2 FYNNEI. This CDR3 comprises 11 residues. This CDR3 reads CASVQGDGYTF. The CDR3, as DNA: TGTGCCAGCGTACAGGGGGATGGCTACACCTTC.

Only one count was recorded for this clone. The chain links TRBV7-9 to TRBJ2-5; 10 bases map to TRBD1. The J call could be wrong; TRBJ2-7 is a better fit for the DNA end. Germline CDR1 is SEHNR and CDR2 is FQNEAQ (reference sequence). This CDR3 spans 15 amino acids. CDR3 DNA sequence: TGTGCCAGCAGCGCGGGACAGGGGAGAATCTACGAGCAGTACTTC. As protein: CASSAGQGRIYEQYF.

The chain is built from TRBV29-1 and TRBJ2-7, with TRBD2 matching over 8 bases. The ends lost 6 bases at V and 7 bases at J; junction bases unmatched: 11. The CDR3 length is 13 residues. CDR1 and CDR2 from the germline V gene are SQVTM and ANQGSEA. CDR3 in amino acids: CSVLSGRGGEQYF. CDR3 bases: TGCAGCGTACTAAGCGGGAGAGGCGGGGAGCAGTACTTC.

The chain combines TRBV4-3 with TRBJ2-1, with 12 bases matching TRBD2. In germline, CDR1 is LGHNA, CDR2 YSLEER. J gave up 8 bases and V 7 bases, and 6 bases lay outside the gene matches. The CDR3 extends over 14 amino acids. The CDR3 loop reads CASNRLAGGDEQFF. The CDR3 nucleotides read TGCGCCAGCAACAGGCTAGCGGGAGGGGATGAGCAGTTCTTC.

V gene TRBV10-3 combines with J gene TRBJ2-1; 13 bases match TRBD2. CDR1 ENHRY and CDR2 SYGVKD come from the germline V gene. J lost 3 bases, V lost 5 bases, and 13 bases had no gene match. The CDR3 is 19 amino acids. CDR3 amino acids: CAISPRLAGGPNGYNEQFF. CDR3 in DNA: TGTGCCATCAGTCCGCGACTAGCGGGGGGCCCCAACGGCTACAATGAGCAGTTCTTC.